The 20 T cell receptor beta chains in this list originate from one sample, sequenced in a study of blood T cells in healthy people across ages. A second PCR, run for roughly 6 to 11 cycles, used a sample-barcoded 5' primer plus a J-beta primer mix. TCRdb recomputed calls from the 5' RACE reads with MiXCR, one row per CDR3 protein. Found here are 1.5 million to 2 million distinct CDR3 sequences, about 31% of them singletons; the top ten hold roughly 10%. Input material: blood. The receptors shown here come from a woman aged 30 to 39 in good health.

J is TRBJ1-2 and V is TRBV3-1; 8 bases are a match to TRBD1. Germline trimming cut 1 base from V and 7 bases from J; bases unmatched to any gene: 11. The V gene's germline CDR1 is LGHDT and CDR2 YNNKEL (reference sequence). The CDR3 has 16 amino acids. Here the CDR3 reads CASSQAAGGSSAGYTF. The CDR3 DNA is TGTGCCAGCAGCCAAGCGGCAGGGGGCTCTTCAGCTGGCTACACCTTC.

This clonotype was observed a few times. The chain is built from TRBV6-5 and TRBJ2-1; D is unclear. Germline loops: CDR1 MNHEY, CDR2 SVGAGI. The V end was cut by 2 bases, the J end by 4 bases, with 6 bases between. This CDR3 is built from 13 residues. The CDR3, as DNA: TGTGCCAGCAGTTACGAAAGGTACAATGAGCAGTTCTTC. The encoded protein is CASSYERYNEQFF.

CDR3 in DNA: TGCAGTGCATGGGACAGTAACGACTATGGCTACACCTTC. Encoded protein: CSAWDSNDYGYTF. The rearrangement joins TRBV20-1 to TRBJ1-2; 7 bases are a match to TRBD1. CDR1 is DFQATT, CDR2 SNEGSKA, per germline (reference sequence). This CDR3 has 13 residues. The J segment lost 3 bases and the V segment lost 6 bases, leaving 7 bases of the junction unmatched.

The chain is built from TRBV9 and TRBJ2-4, with D perhaps given as TRBD1 or TRBD2 (6 bases each). Gene TRBJ2-7 matches the end of the DNA better, so the J call may be wrong. The CDR3 has 15 amino acids. Germline V CDR1 and CDR2: SGDLS, YYNGEE. The CDR3, as DNA: TGTGCCAGCAGCGTGTACAGGGATTCAGCGGGCGAGCAGTACTTC. Encoded protein: CASSVYRDSAGEQYF.

This chain links TRBV20-1 with TRBJ2-3; D is perhaps TRBD2 (5 bases). CDR1 and CDR2 from the germline V gene are DFQATT and SNEGSKA (reference sequence). The V and J ends lost 3 bases and 2 bases respectively, with 18 bases between them. The CDR3 totals 16 residues. The CDR3: CSARRPGYGLTDTQYF. The CDR3 DNA reads as TGCAGTGCTAGGAGGCCTGGGTATGGACTCACAGATACGCAGTATTTT.

The V gene is TRBV20-1, the J gene TRBJ2-1; 8 positions agree with TRBD2. The V segment lost 5 bases and the J segment 1 base; nucleotides outside the gene matches: 10. This CDR3 is built from 16 residues. CDR1 DFQATT and CDR2 SNEGSKA come from the germline V gene (reference sequence). The CDR3 sequence is CSAQIRSGISYNEQFF. CDR3 in DNA: TGCAGTGCTCAGATTCGTAGCGGGATTTCCTACAATGAGCAGTTCTTC.

This chain connects TRBV28 to TRBJ2-5; D unresolved. The germline V gene has CDR1 MDHEN and CDR2 SYDVKM. This CDR3 has 16 amino acids. With 5 bases removed from V and 5 bases from J, the gap between germline ends came to 21 bases. The CDR3: CASSIIPLAAAETQYF. The CDR3 nucleotides read TGTGCCAGCAGTATAATACCCTTGGCGGCAGCGGAGACCCAGTACTTC.

The rearrangement joins TRBV13 to TRBJ2-5; maybe TRBD2 (6 bases). CDR3 length: 14 residues. The germline gives CDR1 PRHDT, CDR2 FYEKMQ (reference sequence). V lost 4 bases to trimming and J lost 3 bases, with 12 bases between them. CDR3 DNA sequence: TGTGCCAGCAGCTCGGGACTTCACGAAGAGACCCAGTACTTC. It encodes CASSSGLHEETQYF. The full variable domain, with the rest looked up from reference TRBV13 and TRBJ2-5, is AAGVIQSPRHLIKEKRETATLKCYPIPRHDTVYWYQQGPGQDPQFLISFYEKMQSDKGSIPDRFSAQQFSDYHSELNMSSLELGDSALYFCASSSGLHEETQYFGPGTRLLVL.

This chain joins TRBV10-2 and TRBJ2-2, with 13 bases fitting TRBD2. The germline V gene has CDR1 WSHSY and CDR2 SAAADI. V lost 8 bases to trimming and J lost 0 bases; unmatched junction nucleotides: 9. The CDR3 is 18 residues long. CDR3 DNA sequence: TGCGCCAGCGCCGGTGATGGACTAGCGGGGGCGAACACCGGGGAGCTGTTTTTT. Amino acid sequence: CASAGDGLAGANTGELFF.

The sample holds a few counts of this clonotype. CDR3 sequence reads: CASSPAGGLKETQYF. CDR3 bases: TGTGCCAGCAGCCCAGCGGGAGGACTTAAAGAGACCCAGTACTTC. The V call is TRBV7-2, the J call TRBJ2-5; TRBD2 matches 9 bases. This CDR3 is 15 amino acids long. Looked up from germline, CDR1 is SGHTA and CDR2 is FQGNSA. With V trimmed by 5 bases and J by 3 bases, 7 bases remained unmatched.

The V call is TRBV2, the J call TRBJ1-6; tentatively, D is TRBD1 (5 bases). Trimming removed 7 bases at V and 5 bases at J, with 15 bases between. Germline-derived CDR1 and CDR2 are SNHLY and FYNNEI. The length of the CDR3 is 15 residues. As DNA, the CDR3 is TGTGCCAGCAAAGGAGGGGTAGTCAATAATTCACCCCTCCACTTT. Translated, it gives CASKGGVVNNSPLHF.

V and J are TRBV6-4 and TRBJ1-6; a possible D gene is TRBD1 (5 bases). CDR1 and CDR2 (germline): MRHNA, SNTAGT. CDR3 length: 14 amino acids. V lost 4 bases and J 8 bases, leaving 12 bases between the germline ends. CDR3 nucleotides: TGTGCCAGCAGTGCGGACGGAGGGGATTCACCCCTCCACTTT. Protein product: CASSADGGDSPLHF.

The chain employs TRBV18 and TRBJ1-3; D unclear. The V and J ends lost 2 bases and 3 bases respectively, with 8 bases between them. This CDR3 is 14 amino acids long. Germline V gene sequence: CDR1 KGHSH, CDR2 LQKENI. Here the CDR3 DNA reads TGTGCCAGCTCACCAGGGCAGATTGGAAACACCATATATTTT. It codes for CASSPGQIGNTIYF.

This clonotype was detected once. This sequence joins TRBV5-1 and TRBJ1-1; D not certain. V was clipped by 0 bases and J by 5 bases, with 14 bases between them. CDR1 is SGHRS, CDR2 YFSETQ, per germline. The CDR3 is 15 residues long. CDR3 sequence reads: CASSLEGGRLTEAFF. Here the CDR3 DNA reads TGCGCCAGCAGCTTGGAAGGAGGGCGGCTTACTGAAGCTTTCTTT. Drawing the rest from reference TRBV5-1 and TRBJ1-1, the complete variable domain is KAGVTQTPRYLIKTRGQQVTLSCSPISGHRSVSWYQQTPGQGLQFLFEYFSETQRNKGNFPGRFSGRQFSNSRSEMNVSTLELGDSALYLCASSLEGGRLTEAFFGQGTRLTVV.

This chain connects TRBV3-1 to TRBJ2-3, with TRBD2 identical over 8 bases. This CDR3 is built from 15 residues. CDR1 and CDR2 from the germline V gene are LGHDT and YNNKEL (reference sequence). V lost 0 bases to trimming and J lost 4 bases; unmatched junction nucleotides: 3. The CDR3 here is CASSQDGRASDTQYF. For the CDR3, the DNA is TGTGCCAGCAGCCAAGACGGGAGGGCCTCAGATACGCAGTATTTT.

This chain's CDR3 is CASKKGGGGTDTQYF. CDR3 sequence (DNA): TGTGCCAGCAAAAAGGGCGGAGGCGGCACAGATACGCAGTATTTT. This chain links TRBV2 with TRBJ2-3; possible D gene TRBD2, 5 bases. Germline CDR1 SNHLY, CDR2 FYNNEI. V lost 7 bases and J 1 base, leaving 15 bases between the germline ends. CDR3 length: 15 residues.

This chain connects TRBV6-2 or TRBV6-3 to TRBJ2-7; D is perhaps TRBD2 (5 bases). Germline-derived CDR1 and CDR2 are MNHEY and SVGEGT. CDR3 length: 17 residues. Trimming took 0 bases from V and 12 from J, leaving 27 bases between them. The CDR3 DNA reads TGTGCCAGCAGTTACTCGTGGAGCGGAGAGGATCGAGAGACCCTGTACTTC. It is translated as CASSYSWSGEDRETLYF.

Comments on this clonotype: Since a much larger clone is just one base distant, this may be a read error. The rearrangement joins TRBV29-1 to TRBJ2-1, with 9 positions matching TRBD2. CDR1 and CDR2 from the germline V gene are SQVTM and ANQGSEA. CDR3 length equals 16 residues. The DNA for the CDR3 is TGCAGCGTTGAAGAGGGAGCGGGACTAGCCTACAATGGGCAGTTCTTC. It translates to CSVEEGAGLAYNGQFF.

This clonotype was counted only a few times. The chain uses TRBV4-1 and TRBJ1-4; no clear D. V lost 2 bases and J 0 bases, leaving 16 bases between the germline ends. Germline V CDR1 and CDR2: MGHRA, YSYEKL. This CDR3 spans 18 amino acids. The CDR3 bases are TGCGCCAGCAGCCAACCATTCAGCGGGCTCTCAACTAATGAAAAACTGTTTTTT. Translation gives CASSQPFSGLSTNEKLFF.

This clonotype was recorded a few times. This rearrangement joins TRBV12-3 or TRBV12-4 to TRBJ2-1; 7 bases align to TRBD2. V shed 5 bases, J shed 5 bases, and the junction held 9 bases outside the gene matches. This CDR3 is 15 amino acids long. The CDR3 bases are TGTGCCAGCAGTCTCCTGTCTAGCGGCCACAATGAGCAGTTCTTC. The encoded protein is CASSLLSSGHNEQFF.